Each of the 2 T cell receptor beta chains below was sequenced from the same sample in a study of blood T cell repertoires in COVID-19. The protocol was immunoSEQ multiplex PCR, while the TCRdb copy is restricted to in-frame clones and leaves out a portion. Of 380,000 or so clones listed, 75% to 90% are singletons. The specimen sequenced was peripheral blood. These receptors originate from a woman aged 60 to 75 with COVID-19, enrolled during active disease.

In DNA, the CDR3 is TGTGCCAGCAGTGAGGGCGACGCAGTCTATGGCTACACCTTC. It translates to CASSEGDAVYGYTF. The chain carries TRBV2 and TRBJ1-2; D call uncertain. From germline, CDR1 is SNHLY and CDR2 FYNNEI. V dropped 3 bases and J dropped 4 bases, with 12 bases sitting between them. The CDR3 has 14 residues.

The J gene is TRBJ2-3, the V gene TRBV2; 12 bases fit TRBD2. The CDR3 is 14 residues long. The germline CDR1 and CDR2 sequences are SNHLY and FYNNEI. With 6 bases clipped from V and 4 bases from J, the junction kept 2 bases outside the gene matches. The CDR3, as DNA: TGTGCCAGCAGGAGACTAGCGGGGGCAGATACGCAGTATTTT. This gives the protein CASRRLAGADTQYF.